This entry concerns a single TCR beta chain. Its specificity is unknown. This sequence may be a read error, since a much larger clone differs from it by one base. The data were obtained in a study of blood T cells in healthy people across ages. Study-wide findings and caveats: Estimates drawn from one million T cells were deemed to understate diversity.

Through a sample-barcoded 5' primer and a J-beta primer mix, a second PCR was run for roughly 6 to 12 cycles. TCRdb recomputed calls from the 5' RACE reads with MiXCR, one row per CDR3 protein. Of 1.6 million or so distinct CDR3 sequences listed, around 35% are singletons. The CDR3 has 18 amino acids. CDR1 is MGHRA, CDR2 YSYEKL, per germline. J lost 1 base, V lost 0 bases, and 12 bases had no gene match. The receptor was derived from a woman younger than 45 in good health. Sequenced: blood. This chain connects TRBV4-1 to TRBJ2-7; 7 bases match TRBD2. CDR3 sequence reads: CASSQDFLAVDHSYEQYF. For the CDR3, the DNA is TGCGCCAGCAGCCAAGATTTCCTAGCGGTGGATCATTCCTACGAGCAGTACTTC.